A selection of T cell receptor beta chains follows, all from one sample in a study of shared clonotypes between healthy human individuals. The data were produced by immunoSEQ multiplex PCR, yet TCRdb's version contains in-frame clones alone and is incomplete. The sample holds over a million clones, 98% to 99% seen once. The sequenced material came from naive CD4+ T cells sorted from blood. The receptors shown here come from a man aged 25 to 45 in good health. CDR3s include the opening cysteine and the closing phenylalanine or tryptophan. The D gene is left open where the match is weak. Clone size is stated in some rows and not others, as once, few, many or a class when expanded.

j_gene | d_gene | v_gene | abundance | len | CDR3nt | CDR3aa
TRBJ2-7 | TRBD2 | TRBV15 | NA | 16 | TGTGCCACCAGCAAAGCCGGGACTAGAGCGTACTACGAGCAGTACTTC | CATSKAGTRAYYEQYF
TRBJ1-5 | NA | TRBV2 | once | 13 | TGTGCCAGCAGTAGGCAGGGGAATCAGCCCCAGCATTTT | CASSRQGNQPQHF
TRBJ1-5 | TRBD1 | TRBV28 | NA | 16 | TGTGCCAGCAGTTTACCGAGACAGGGCCACAATCAGCCCCAGCATTTT | CASSLPRQGHNQPQHF
TRBJ2-5 | NA | TRBV5-1 | NA | 15 | TGCGCCAGCTGGATTGTTCCAGGGGCGATGGAGACCCAGTACTTC | CASWIVPGAMETQYF
TRBJ1-4 | NA | TRBV25-1 | NA | 15 | TGTGCCAGCAGTGAAGCAAGGGGTACCCGCGAAAAACTGTTTTTT | CASSEARGTREKLFF
TRBJ2-1 | TRBD1 | TRBV6-6 | once | 16 | TGTGCCAGCAGTTTATTTTCCAGGGGGCGCATTAATGAGCAGTTCTTC | CASSLFSRGRINEQFF
TRBJ2-1 | TRBD1 | TRBV6-5 | NA | 15 | TGTGCCAGCAGTTACCCTCTGGGACAGGGTAATGAGCAGTTCTTC | CASSYPLGQGNEQFF
TRBJ1-2 | NA | TRBV28 | NA | 17 | TGTGCCAGCAGTTTCTTTGCCAGGGAAACTGATAGCTATGGCTACACCTTC | CASSFFARETDSYGYTF
TRBJ2-6 | NA | TRBV5-1 | NA | 16 | TGCGCCAGCAGCTTGGCCTTCGCTTCTGGGGCCAACGTCCTGACTTTC | CASSLAFASGANVLTF
TRBJ2-2 | NA | TRBV7-7 | NA | 13 | TGTGCCAGCAGCTTAGCGGTGGGCGGGGAGCTGTTTTTT | CASSLAVGGELFF
TRBJ1-3 | NA | TRBV5-1 | NA | 15 | TGCGCCAGCAGCTTGGAAGGGAGCTCTGGAAACACCATATATTTT | CASSLEGSSGNTIYF
TRBJ2-5 | NA | TRBV7-2 | NA | 13 | TGTGCCAGCAGCACCGGGACCGGCAGGACCCAGTACTTC | CASSTGTGRTQYF
TRBJ1-3 | NA | TRBV9 | NA | 19 | TGTGCCAGCAGCGTACGGGGGACCGGTACTGCACTGTTCGGAAACACCATATATTTT | CASSVRGTGTALFGNTIYF
TRBJ2-5 | NA | TRBV19 | NA | 15 | TGTGCCAGTAGTATAACGGCAGGGACGGTCGAGACCCAGTACTTC | CASSITAGTVETQYF
TRBJ2-3 | NA | TRBV10-3 | NA | 13 | TGTGCCATCAGTGGTGACTCCACAGATACGCAGTATTTT | CAISGDSTDTQYF
TRBJ2-7 | TRBD1 | TRBV7-8 | NA | 15 | TGTGCCAGCAGCCCACAGGGGGCTTTCTCCTACGAGCAGTACTTC | CASSPQGAFSYEQYF
TRBJ2-5 | NA | TRBV2 | NA | 14 | TGTGCCAGCAGTGAATTGTCAGTCCAAGAGACCCAGTACTTC | CASSELSVQETQYF
TRBJ2-7 | TRBD2 | TRBV28 | NA | 17 | TGTGCCAGCATGACCTCAGCGGGGGCTAGCGGCTCCTACGAGCAGTACTTC | CASMTSAGASGSYEQYF
TRBJ1-2 | NA | TRBV18 | NA | 10 | TGTGCCAGCTCACAAACAGTCAGACACTTC | CASSQTVRHF
TRBJ2-5 | NA | TRBV29-1 | once | 12 | TGCAGCGTAGGTAGTCCTATAGAGACCCAGTACTTC | CSVGSPIETQYF
TRBJ2-7 | NA | TRBV6-1 | NA | 14 | TGTGCCAGCAACTGGGGCAGGTTCGACTACGAGCAGTACTTC | CASNWGRFDYEQYF
TRBJ2-2 | NA | TRBV5-1 | NA | 12 | TGCGCCAGCAGCCCCCTCGCCGGGGAGCTGTTTTTT | CASSPLAGELFF
TRBJ2-7 | NA | TRBV5-6 | NA | 16 | TGTGCCAGCAGCGGCGATGGGATGACTAAGGGCTACGAGCAGTACTTC | CASSGDGMTKGYEQYF
TRBJ2-3 | NA | TRBV27 | NA | 12 | TGTGCCAGCAGTCCAGGGCCTGGTACGCAGTATTTT | CASSPGPGTQYF
TRBJ2-7 | NA | TRBV9 | NA | 17 | TGTGCCAGCAGCCAAGGAGTCAGTGGAGGGGTCCCGTTCGAGCAGTACTTC | CASSQGVSGGVPFEQYF
TRBJ1-1 | TRBD1 | TRBV7-7 | NA | 15 | TGTGCTAGCAGCCCCTGGGACAGCGAGAACACTGAAGCTTTCTTT | CASSPWDSENTEAFF
TRBJ1-1 | NA | TRBV7-9 | NA | 16 | TGTGCCAGCAGCTTGGGAACAGGGTATTCGAACACTGAAGCTTTCTTT | CASSLGTGYSNTEAFF
TRBJ1-5 | NA | TRBV4-1 | NA | 17 | TGCGCCAGCAGCCAAGAAGCGGGACCGCCGTACAATCAGCCCCAGCATTTT | CASSQEAGPPYNQPQHF
TRBJ2-3 | NA | TRBV7-9 | NA | 15 | TGTGCCAGCAGCCCCGGGGATACAGGGCCAGATACGCAGTATTTT | CASSPGDTGPDTQYF
TRBJ1-2 | TRBD1 | TRBV5-1 | NA | 14 | TGCGCCAGCAGCCGACAGACAGGGAGCTATGGCTACACCTTC | CASSRQTGSYGYTF
TRBJ2-5 | TRBD1 | TRBV5-1 | once | 14 | TGCGCCAGCAGCTCGACAGGGTTAAAGGAGACCCAGTACTTC | CASSSTGLKETQYF
TRBJ2-7 | NA | TRBV27 | NA | 14 | TGTGCCAGCAGTTTAGGCGGGCTTCCCTACGAGCAGTACTTC | CASSLGGLPYEQYF
TRBJ1-1 | NA | TRBV6-5 | NA | 15 | TGTGCCAGCAGAGTGAAGTGGGGGGCCAACACTGAAGCTTTCTTT | CASRVKWGANTEAFF
TRBJ1-1 | TRBD1 | TRBV12-5 | NA | 14 | TGTGCTAGTGGTCTGGGACAGGGGAACACTGAAGCTTTCTTT | CASGLGQGNTEAFF
TRBJ1-3 | NA | TRBV10-1 | NA | 14 | TGCGCCAGCAGCGACAGTCGCTCTGGAAACACCATATATTTT | CASSDSRSGNTIYF
TRBJ2-7 | TRBD2 | TRBV11-2 | NA | 15 | TGTGCCAGCGAGGTTAACGCGGGAGGGCTTTACGAGCAGTACTTC | CASEVNAGGLYEQYF
TRBJ2-7 | TRBD1 | TRBV7-9 | NA | 16 | TGTGCCAGCAGCACAGGGACAGGCAGGGGATTATACGAGCAGTACTTC | CASSTGTGRGLYEQYF
TRBJ1-5 | NA | TRBV7-2 | NA | 14 | TGTGCCAGCAGCGCCCATTCGGGGGATCAGCCCCAGCATTTT | CASSAHSGDQPQHF
TRBJ1-2 | NA | TRBV14 | NA | 13 | TGTGCCAGCAGCCCTGGAGTGAACTATGGCTACACCTTC | CASSPGVNYGYTF
TRBJ1-1 | NA | TRBV21-1 | NA | 17 | TGTGCCAGCAGCAAGTTGACAGGTCGCGTCGTGGAAAGGGAAGCTTTCTTT | CASSKLTGRVVEREAFF
TRBJ2-6 | NA | TRBV4-2 | once | 16 | TGTGCCAGCAGCCAAGAGGGTGACTCTGGGGCCAACGTCCTGACTTTC | CASSQEGDSGANVLTF
TRBJ1-3 | NA | TRBV15 | NA | 17 | TGTGCCACCAGCAGAGAAGTCATGGGGTTCTCTGGAAACACCATATATTTT | CATSREVMGFSGNTIYF
TRBJ2-7 | NA | TRBV6-6 | NA | 12 | TGTGCCAGCAGTTACAGGCGCGGCGAGCAGTACTTC | CASSYRRGEQYF
TRBJ2-3 | NA | TRBV6-1 | NA | 12 | TGTGCCAGCACGGGTTCCACAGATACGCAGTATTTT | CASTGSTDTQYF
TRBJ2-5 | NA | TRBV5-6 | once | 14 | TGTGCCAGCACCGAAGGACAGCAACAAGAGACCCAGTACTTC | CASTEGQQQETQYF
TRBJ2-1 | NA | TRBV5-5 | NA | 13 | TGTGCCAGCAGCTTGGCCTCGCTCAATGAGCAGTTCTTC | CASSLASLNEQFF
TRBJ2-5 | NA | TRBV28 | NA | 15 | TGTGCCAGCAGCCCAGACAGGAAAACACAAGAGACCCAGTACTTC | CASSPDRKTQETQYF
TRBJ2-1 | NA | TRBV18 | NA | 15 | TGTGCCAGCCAACCCGAGCAGCTGGGTTTGAATGAGCAGTTCTTC | CASQPEQLGLNEQFF
TRBJ1-2 | TRBD1 | TRBV6-1 | NA | 14 | TGTGCCAGCAGAAAAACAGGGGAGGCCTATGGCTACACCTTC | CASRKTGEAYGYTF
TRBJ2-7 | NA | TRBV7-9 | NA | 12 | TGTGCCAGCAGCTTAGGGAGCTACGAGCAGTACTTC | CASSLGSYEQYF
TRBJ2-7 | TRBD2 | TRBV9 | NA | 15 | TGTGCCAGCAGCGTAGTGGCGGGAGCCCTCCACGAGCAGTACTTC | CASSVVAGALHEQYF
TRBJ2-2 | NA | TRBV28 | NA | 16 | TGTGCCAGCAGTTCTCCCTTGGAAAGTTGGGCCGGGGAGCTGTTTTTT | CASSSPLESWAGELFF
TRBJ1-1 | TRBD1 | TRBV7-9 | NA | 13 | TGTGCCAGCAGCCCATACAGGGGCACTGAAGCTTTCTTT | CASSPYRGTEAFF
TRBJ2-3 | NA | TRBV21-1 | NA | 12 | TGTGCCAGCAGCATTGCCAAAGATACGCAGTATTTT | CASSIAKDTQYF
TRBJ1-5 | TRBD1 | TRBV9 | NA | 14 | TGTGCCAGCAGCGTGACAGGGGCGAATCAGCCCCAGCATTTT | CASSVTGANQPQHF
TRBJ1-1 | NA | TRBV20-1 | NA | 11 | TGCAGTGCGCGCTCGAACACTGAAGCTTTCTTT | CSARSNTEAFF
TRBJ2-7 | TRBD2 | TRBV18 | NA | 15 | TGTGCCAGCTCGCGCCCTAGCGGCTCAAACTACGAGCAGTACTTC | CASSRPSGSNYEQYF
TRBJ2-3 | TRBD1 | TRBV5-1 | NA | 15 | TGCGCCAGCAGCTTGGGACAGGGCGGCACAGATACGCAGTATTTT | CASSLGQGGTDTQYF
TRBJ2-1 | TRBD2 | TRBV18 | NA | 21 | TGTGCCAGCTCAACGAGACTCAGCGGAATGACTAGCGGGAGGATCTACAATGAGCAGTTCTTC | CASSTRLSGMTSGRIYNEQFF
TRBJ1-1 | NA | TRBV7-9 | NA | 14 | TGTGCCAGCAGCCTCCGGGACGGGAACACTGAAGCTTTCTTT | CASSLRDGNTEAFF